This T cell receptor (beta chain) comes out of a study of blood T cell repertoires in COVID-19. Trimming cost V 7 bases and J 0 bases, with 14 bases left between them. Germline V gives CDR1 WSHSY, CDR2 SAAADI. The CDR3 extends over 15 amino acids. Sequencing used immunoSEQ multiplex PCR; TCRdb keeps in-frame clones, though not all of them. Of approximately 190,000 clones listed, about 85% were seen once; the top ten hold roughly 2.2%. This clonotype was obtained from a man in his 70s with active or convalescent COVID-19. Sequenced material: peripheral blood. The chain carries TRBV10-2 and TRBJ2-3; D uncertain. The CDR3 DNA sequence: TGCGCCAGCACTGAAAGTCCGACTAGCACAGATACGCAGTATTTT. It translates to CASTESPTSTDTQYF.